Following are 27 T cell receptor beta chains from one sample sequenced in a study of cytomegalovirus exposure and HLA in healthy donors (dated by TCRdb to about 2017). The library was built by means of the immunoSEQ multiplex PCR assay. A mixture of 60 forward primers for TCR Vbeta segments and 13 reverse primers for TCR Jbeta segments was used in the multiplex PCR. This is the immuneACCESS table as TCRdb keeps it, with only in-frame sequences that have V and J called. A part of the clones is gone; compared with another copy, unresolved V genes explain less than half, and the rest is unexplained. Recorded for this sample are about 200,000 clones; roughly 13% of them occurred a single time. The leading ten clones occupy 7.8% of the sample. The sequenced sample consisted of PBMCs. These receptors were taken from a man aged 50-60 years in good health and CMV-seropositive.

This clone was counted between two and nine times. CDR3 loop: CASSARTSGKNEQFF. The CDR3 nucleotides read TGCGCCAGCAGCGCACGGACTAGCGGGAAGAATGAGCAGTTCTTC. This chain joins TRBV5-1 and TRBJ2-1; 12 bases are shared with TRBD2. The CDR3 loop spans 15 amino acids. With V trimmed by 4 bases and J by 7 bases, 6 bases remained unmatched. Looked up from germline, CDR1 is SGHRS and CDR2 is YFSETQ.

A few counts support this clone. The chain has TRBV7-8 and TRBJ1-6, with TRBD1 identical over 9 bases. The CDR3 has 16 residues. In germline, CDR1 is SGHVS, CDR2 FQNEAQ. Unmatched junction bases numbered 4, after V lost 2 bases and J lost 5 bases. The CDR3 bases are TGTGCCAGCAGCTTAAGTGGACAGGGGAATAATTCACCCCTCCACTTT. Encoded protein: CASSLSGQGNNSPLHF. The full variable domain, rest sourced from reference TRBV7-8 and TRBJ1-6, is GAGVSQSPRYKVAKRGQDVALRCDPISGHVSLFWYQQALGQGPEFLTYFQNEAQLDKSGLPSDRFFAERPEGSVSTLKIQRTQQEDSAVYLCASSLSGQGNNSPLHFGNGTRLTVT.

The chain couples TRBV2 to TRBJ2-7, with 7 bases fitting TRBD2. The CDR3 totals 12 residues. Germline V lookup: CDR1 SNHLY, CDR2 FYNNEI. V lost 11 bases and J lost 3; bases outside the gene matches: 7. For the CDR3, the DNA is TGTGCCCTCCTGGGGGGGGGCTACGAGCAGTACTTC. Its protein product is CALLGGGYEQYF.

The CDR3: CASSTQGFQETQYF. For the CDR3, the DNA is TGCGCCAGCAGCACTCAGGGTTTCCAAGAGACCCAGTACTTC. V gene TRBV5-1 combines with J gene TRBJ2-5; D is possibly TRBD1 (5 bases). V lost 4 bases and J lost 1, with 11 bases in between. The CDR3 extends over 14 amino acids. In germline, CDR1 is SGHRS, CDR2 YFSETQ. The whole variable domain, remainder taken from reference TRBV5-1 and TRBJ2-5, is KAGVTQTPRYLIKTRGQQVTLSCSPISGHRSVSWYQQTPGQGLQFLFEYFSETQRNKGNFPGRFSGRQFSNSRSEMNVSTLELGDSALYLCASSTQGFQETQYFGPGTRLLVL.

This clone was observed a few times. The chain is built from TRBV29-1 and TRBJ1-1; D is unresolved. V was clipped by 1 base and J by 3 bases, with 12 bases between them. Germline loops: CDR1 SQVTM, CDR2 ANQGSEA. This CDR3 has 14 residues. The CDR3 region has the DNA TGCAGCGTTGAAGGCCCAGGCAGAGACACTGAAGCTTTCTTT. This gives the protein CSVEGPGRDTEAFF.

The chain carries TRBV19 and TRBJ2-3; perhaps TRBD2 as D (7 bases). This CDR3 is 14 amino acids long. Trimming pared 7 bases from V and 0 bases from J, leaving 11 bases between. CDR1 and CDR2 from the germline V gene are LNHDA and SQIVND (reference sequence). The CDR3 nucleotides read TGTGCCAGTACTGCGGGGGCGAGCACAGATACGCAGTATTTT. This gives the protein CASTAGASTDTQYF.

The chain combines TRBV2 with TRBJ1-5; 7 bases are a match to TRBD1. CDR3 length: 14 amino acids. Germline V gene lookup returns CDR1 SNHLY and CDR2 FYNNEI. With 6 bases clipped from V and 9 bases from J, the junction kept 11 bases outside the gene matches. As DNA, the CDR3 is TGTGCCAGCAGCGTCATGACAGGGCCCGGGCCCCAGCATTTT. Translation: CASSVMTGPGPQHF.

This chain's CDR3 is CASSFSGGDETGELFF. The CDR3 DNA sequence: TGTGCCAGCAGCTTTAGCGGGGGGGACGAGACCGGGGAGCTGTTTTTT. The chain is built from TRBV9 and TRBJ2-2, with TRBD2 identical over 11 bases. CDR1 and CDR2 (germline): SGDLS, YYNGEE. Trimming took 4 bases from V and 5 from J; bases not matched to a gene: 7. This CDR3 spans 16 amino acids.

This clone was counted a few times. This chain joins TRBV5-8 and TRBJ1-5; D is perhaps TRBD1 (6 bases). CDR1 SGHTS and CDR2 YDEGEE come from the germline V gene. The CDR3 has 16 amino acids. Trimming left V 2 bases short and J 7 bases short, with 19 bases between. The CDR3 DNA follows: TGTGCCAGCAGCTTCGCACAGGGAAGGTTCGGCCAGCCCCAGCATTTT. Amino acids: CASSFAQGRFGQPQHF.

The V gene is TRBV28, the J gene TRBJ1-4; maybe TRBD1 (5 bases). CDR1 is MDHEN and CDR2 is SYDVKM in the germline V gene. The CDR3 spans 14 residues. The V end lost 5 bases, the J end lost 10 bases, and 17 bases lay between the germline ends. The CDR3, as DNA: TGTGCCAGCAGTACCCCGGCCCGGGGGGGAAAACTGTTTTTT. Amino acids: CASSTPARGGKLFF.

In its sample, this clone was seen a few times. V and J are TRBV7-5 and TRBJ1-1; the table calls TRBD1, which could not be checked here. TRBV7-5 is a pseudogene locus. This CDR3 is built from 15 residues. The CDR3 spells CAVHVRGRQNTEAFF. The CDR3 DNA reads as TGTGCCGTTCACGTAAGGGGTCGGCAGAACACTGAAGCTTTCTTT.

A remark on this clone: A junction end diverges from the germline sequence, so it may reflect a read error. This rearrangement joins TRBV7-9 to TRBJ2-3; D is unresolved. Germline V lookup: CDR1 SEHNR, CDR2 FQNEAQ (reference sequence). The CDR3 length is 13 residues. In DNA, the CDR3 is TGTGCCAGCAGTTTAGATGGCCGAAATACGCAGTATTTT. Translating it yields CASSLDGRNTQYF.

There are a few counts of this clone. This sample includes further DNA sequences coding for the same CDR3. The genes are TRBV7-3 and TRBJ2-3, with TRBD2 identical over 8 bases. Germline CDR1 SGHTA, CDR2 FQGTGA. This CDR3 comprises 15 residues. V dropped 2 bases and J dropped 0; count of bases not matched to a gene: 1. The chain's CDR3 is CASSLAGGSTDTQYF. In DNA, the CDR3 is TGTGCCAGCAGCTTAGCGGGGGGAAGCACAGATACGCAGTATTTT. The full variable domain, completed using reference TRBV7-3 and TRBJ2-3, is GAGVSQTPSNKVTEKGKYVELRCDPISGHTALYWYRQSLGQGPEFLIYFQGTGAADDSGLPNDRFFAVRPEGSVSTLKIQRTERGDSAVYLCASSLAGGSTDTQYFGPGTRLTVL.

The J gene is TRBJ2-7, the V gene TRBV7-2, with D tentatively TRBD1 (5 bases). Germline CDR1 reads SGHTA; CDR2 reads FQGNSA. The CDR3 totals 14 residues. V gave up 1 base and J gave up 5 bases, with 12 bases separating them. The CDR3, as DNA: TGTGCCAGCAGCTTAGTTGGGCAGGGCCACGAGCAGTACTTC. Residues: CASSLVGQGHEQYF.

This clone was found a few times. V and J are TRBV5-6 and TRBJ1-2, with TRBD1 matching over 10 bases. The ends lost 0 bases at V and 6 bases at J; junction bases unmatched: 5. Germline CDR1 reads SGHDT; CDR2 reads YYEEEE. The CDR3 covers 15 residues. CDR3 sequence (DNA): TGTGCCAGCAGCTTGGAGAGACAGGGGGCCGATGGCTACACCTTC. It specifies CASSLERQGADGYTF.

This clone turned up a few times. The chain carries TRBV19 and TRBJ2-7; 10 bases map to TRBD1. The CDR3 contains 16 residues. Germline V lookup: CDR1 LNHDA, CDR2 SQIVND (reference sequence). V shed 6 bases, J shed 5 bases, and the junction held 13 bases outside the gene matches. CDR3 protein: CASSPYAGTGVHEQYV. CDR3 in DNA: TGTGCCAGTAGCCCCTACGCCGGGACAGGGGTCCACGAGCAGTACGTC.

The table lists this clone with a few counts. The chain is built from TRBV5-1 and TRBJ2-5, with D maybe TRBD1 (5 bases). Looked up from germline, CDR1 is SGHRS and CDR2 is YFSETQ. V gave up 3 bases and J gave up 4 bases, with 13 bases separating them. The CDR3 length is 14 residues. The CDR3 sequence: CASSWRQQRETQYF. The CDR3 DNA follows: TGCGCCAGCAGCTGGCGACAGCAGCGAGAGACCCAGTACTTC.

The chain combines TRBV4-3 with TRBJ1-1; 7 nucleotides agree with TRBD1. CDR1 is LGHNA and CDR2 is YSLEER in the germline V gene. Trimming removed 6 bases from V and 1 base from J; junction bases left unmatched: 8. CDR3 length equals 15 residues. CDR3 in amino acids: CASRTGMHENTEAFF. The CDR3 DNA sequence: TGCGCCAGCAGGACAGGGATGCATGAGAACACTGAAGCTTTCTTT.

Here the CDR3 reads CSAREITEAFF. CDR3 coding DNA: TGCAGTGCTCGGGAAATTACTGAAGCTTTCTTT. The J gene is TRBJ1-1, the V gene TRBV20-1; D is unclear. The CDR3 is 11 residues long. V lost 5 bases and J lost 5, with 9 bases in between. From germline, CDR1 is DFQATT and CDR2 SNEGSKA (reference sequence).

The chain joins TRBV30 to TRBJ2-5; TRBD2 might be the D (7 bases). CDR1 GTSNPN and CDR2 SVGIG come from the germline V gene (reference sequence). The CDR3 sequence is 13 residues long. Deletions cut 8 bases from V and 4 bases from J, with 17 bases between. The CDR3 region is CAHGRRGRETQYF. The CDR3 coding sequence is TGTGCCCATGGACGGCGGGGGCGAGAGACCCAGTACTTC.

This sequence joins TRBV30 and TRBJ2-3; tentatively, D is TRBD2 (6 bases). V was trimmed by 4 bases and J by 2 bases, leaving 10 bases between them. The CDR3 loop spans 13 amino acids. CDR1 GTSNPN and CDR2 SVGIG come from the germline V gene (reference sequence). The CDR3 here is CAWTGLHTDTQYF. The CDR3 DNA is TGTGCCTGGACGGGACTTCACACAGATACGCAGTATTTT.

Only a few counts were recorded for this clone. CDR3 sequence (DNA): TGCGCCAGCAGCCCTTCGGGGAGGGTATATTACGAGCAGTACTTC. This encodes CASSPSGRVYYEQYF. The chain employs TRBV4-1 and TRBJ2-7; 7 bases match TRBD2. The J segment lost 4 bases and the V segment lost 4 bases, leaving 10 bases of the junction unmatched. There are 15 residues in the CDR3. Per the germline V gene, CDR1 is MGHRA and CDR2 is YSYEKL.

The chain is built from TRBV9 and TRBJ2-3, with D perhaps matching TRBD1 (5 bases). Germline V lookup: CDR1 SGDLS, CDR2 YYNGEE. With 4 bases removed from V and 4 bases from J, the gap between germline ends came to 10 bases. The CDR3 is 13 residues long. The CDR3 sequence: CASSRGRADTQYF. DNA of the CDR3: TGTGCCAGCAGCCGAGGCAGGGCAGATACGCAGTATTTT. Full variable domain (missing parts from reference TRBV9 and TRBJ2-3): DSGVTQTPKHLITATGQRVTLRCSPRSGDLSVYWYQQSLDQGLQFLIQYYNGEERAKGNILERFSAQQFPDLHSELNLSSLELGDSALYFCASSRGRADTQYFGPGTRLTVL.

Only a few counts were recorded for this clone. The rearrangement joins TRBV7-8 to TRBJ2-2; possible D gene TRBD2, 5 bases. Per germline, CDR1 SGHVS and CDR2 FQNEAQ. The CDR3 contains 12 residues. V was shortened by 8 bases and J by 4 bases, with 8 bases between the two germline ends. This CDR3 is CASPRGTGELFF. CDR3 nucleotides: TGTGCCAGCCCTCGGGGCACCGGGGAGCTGTTTTTT.

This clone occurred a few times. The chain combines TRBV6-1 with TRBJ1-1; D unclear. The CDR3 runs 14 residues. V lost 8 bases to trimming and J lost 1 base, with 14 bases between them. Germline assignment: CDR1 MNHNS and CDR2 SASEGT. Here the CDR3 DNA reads TGTGCCAGCGCTATCGTAACGGGGAACACTGAAGCTTTCTTT. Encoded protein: CASAIVTGNTEAFF.

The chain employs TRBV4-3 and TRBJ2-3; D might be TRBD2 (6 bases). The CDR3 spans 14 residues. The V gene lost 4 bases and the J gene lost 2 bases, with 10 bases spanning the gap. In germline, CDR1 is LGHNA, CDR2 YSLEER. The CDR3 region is CASSRDLHTDTQYF. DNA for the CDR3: TGCGCCAGCAGCCGGGACTTACACACAGATACGCAGTATTTT.

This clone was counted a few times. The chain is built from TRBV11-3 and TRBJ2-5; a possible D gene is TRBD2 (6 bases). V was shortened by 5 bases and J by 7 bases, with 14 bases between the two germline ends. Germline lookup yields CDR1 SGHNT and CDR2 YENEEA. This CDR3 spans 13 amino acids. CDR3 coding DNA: TGTGCCAGCAGCGGGCGGGAAGCCGGGACCCAGTACTTC. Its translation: CASSGREAGTQYF.